One and the same sample provided the 27 T cell receptor beta chains below, sequenced in a study of post-analysis software for immune sequencing data (dated by TCRdb to between 2015 and 2017). Study-wide findings and limitations: Significantly higher frequencies in patients than in controls were found for five or six TRBV segments, including TRBV5-6, TRBV5-1 and TRBV20-1.

Library prep was done by PCR. These reads were obtained on an Illumina HiSeq 2500. To reduce PCR and sequencing biases, unique molecular identifiers were built into the TCR beta cDNA libraries. TCRdb's own reprocessing of the public reads used fastp at Q25 and MiXCR and kept productive beta chains. All rows with the same CDR3 protein become a single entry with the most common DNA and genes. Recorded for this sample are roughly 570,000 distinct CDR3 sequences; about a third of them occurred a single time. The top ten constitute approximately 6% of the sample. The antigens of these receptors remain unknown. The source material was blood. Source of these receptors: a girl younger than 18 with multiple sclerosis.

This chain uses TRBV20-1 with TRBJ2-5, with 10 bases lining up with TRBD2. This CDR3 is 14 amino acids long. CDR1 and CDR2 (germline): DFQATT, SNEGSKA (reference sequence). V lost 6 bases and J lost 4; bases outside the gene matches: 8. CDR3 sequence: CSAKPWTSGETQYF. Written as DNA, the CDR3 is TGCAGTGCCAAACCTTGGACTAGCGGAGAGACCCAGTACTTC.

J is TRBJ2-1 and V is TRBV5-1, with D possibly matching TRBD2 (6 bases). Trimming shortened V by 2 bases and J by 10 bases, and 13 bases separated the two germline ends. This CDR3 region has 13 residues. The germline V gene has CDR1 SGHRS and CDR2 YFSETQ. CDR3 DNA: TGCGCCAGCAGCTTAGATCTTAGCGGAGAGCAGTTCTTC. Translation gives CASSLDLSGEQFF.

The V and J genes are TRBV18 and TRBJ2-6; D is undetermined. CDR3 size: 16 residues. Germline values: CDR1 KGHSH, CDR2 LQKENI. The V end was cut by 3 bases, the J end by 4 bases, with 13 bases between. This CDR3 is CASSPKMGPGANVLTF. Here the CDR3 DNA reads TGTGCCAGCTCACCCAAGATGGGTCCCGGGGCCAACGTCCTGACTTTC.

With regard to this clonotype: At one end, the junction sequence differs from germline, possibly due to a read error. The rearrangement links TRBV18 to TRBJ2-3, with 12 bases matching TRBD2. Looked up from germline, CDR1 is KGHSH and CDR2 is LQKENI. The CDR3 loop spans 16 amino acids. CDR3 coding DNA: TGTGCCAGCTCACCACCGACTAGCGGGGGCACATATACGCAGTATTTT. Its translation: CASSPPTSGGTYTQYF.

This clonotype was counted once. The chain uses TRBV7-8 and TRBJ1-1; no firm D call. CDR1 SGHVS and CDR2 FQNEAQ come from the germline V gene. This CDR3 is 13 amino acids long. V lost 1 base and J 11 bases, leaving 14 bases between the germline ends. This chain's CDR3 is CASSLGPGSRAFF. Here the CDR3 DNA reads TGTGCCAGCAGCTTAGGCCCCGGGTCTCGGGCTTTCTTT.

The genes are TRBV6-5 and TRBJ1-4; D call uncertain. This CDR3 has 15 residues. CDR1 and CDR2 (germline): MNHEY, SVGAGI. V dropped 0 bases and J dropped 4 bases, with 9 bases sitting between them. The CDR3 sequence is CASSYSGRDNEKLFF. The DNA of the CDR3 is TGTGCCAGCAGTTACTCCGGGCGGGATAATGAAAAACTGTTTTTT.

The rearrangement links TRBV29-1 to TRBJ1-2; D may be TRBD1 (5 bases). In germline, CDR1 is SQVTM, CDR2 ANQGSEA. The CDR3 is 13 amino acids. The V end was cut by 7 bases, the J end by 0 bases, with 12 bases between. Here the CDR3 DNA reads TGCAGCGCCGGGACCGGGTCTAACTATGGCTACACCTTC. This codes for CSAGTGSNYGYTF.

The rearrangement uses TRBV11-3 and TRBJ2-1, with 8 bases matching TRBD2. The CDR3 loop spans 17 amino acids. The V gene end was trimmed by 3 bases and the J gene end by 10 bases; junction bases not matched to a gene: 17. Germline CDR1 reads SGHNT; CDR2 reads YENEEA. In DNA form, the CDR3 reads TGTGCCAGCAGCTTCCGCCCTACTAGCGGAGGCAAGGGAGAGCAGTTCTTC. It yields the protein CASSFRPTSGGKGEQFF.

DNA of the CDR3: TGTGCCAGCAGTTGGACAGGTTTGAATGAGCAGTTCTTC. It specifies CASSWTGLNEQFF. The V gene is TRBV6-5, the J gene TRBJ2-1; TRBD1 matches 7 bases. This CDR3 region has 13 residues. Germline V lookup: CDR1 MNHEY, CDR2 SVGAGI. The J segment lost 7 bases and the V segment lost 4 bases, leaving 4 bases of the junction unmatched.

This clonotype came up a few times. The V call is TRBV10-2, the J call TRBJ1-2; D is unclear. The V gene lost 0 bases and the J gene lost 4 bases, with 15 bases spanning the gap. This CDR3 comprises 16 residues. Germline CDR1 and CDR2: WSHSY and SAAADI. The CDR3 nucleotides read TGCGCCAGCAGTGAGTCGCGGTTGGCTCGAGTCTATGGCTACACCTTC. Translating gives CASSESRLARVYGYTF.

This clonotype was counted ten times or more. This sequence joins TRBV5-5 and TRBJ2-5, with 10 bases matching TRBD1. CDR1 is SGHKS, CDR2 YYEKEE, per germline (reference sequence). The CDR3 consists of 15 residues. V was clipped by 2 bases and J by 2 bases; unmatched bases: 3. This CDR3 reads CASSLGQGGQETQYF. The DNA of the CDR3 is TGTGCCAGCAGCTTAGGACAGGGGGGGCAAGAGACCCAGTACTTC.

This clonotype was picked up a small number of times. The J gene is TRBJ2-3, the V gene TRBV5-1; D remains unclear. The germline V gene has CDR1 SGHRS and CDR2 YFSETQ. CDR3 length equals 15 residues. V dropped 4 bases and J dropped 6 bases, with 18 bases sitting between them. Written as DNA, the CDR3 is TGCGCCAGCAGCCCCCCCCGGCCCTCAAACGATACGCAGTATTTT. It translates to CASSPPRPSNDTQYF. The variable domain in full, with the rest retrieved from reference TRBV5-1 and TRBJ2-3, is KAGVTQTPRYLIKTRGQQVTLSCSPISGHRSVSWYQQTPGQGLQFLFEYFSETQRNKGNFPGRFSGRQFSNSRSEMNVSTLELGDSALYLCASSPPRPSNDTQYFGPGTRLTVL.

This clonotype turned up a few times. The chain has TRBV10-1 and TRBJ2-1, with D hard to call. The CDR3 loop spans 14 amino acids. Germline V CDR1 and CDR2: WNHNN, SYGVQD (reference sequence). Deletions cut 4 bases from V and 7 bases from J, with 14 bases between. The CDR3 region is CASSGSALRNEQFF. The CDR3 DNA reads TGCGCCAGCAGTGGAAGCGCCCTAAGGAATGAGCAGTTCTTC.

In this sample, this clonotype turned up many times. The genes are TRBV12-3 or TRBV12-4 and TRBJ1-5, with D maybe TRBD1 (5 bases). The CDR3 loop spans 14 amino acids. Trimming took off 7 bases at V and 0 bases at J, with 10 bases between the two ends. The CDR3 protein is CASTWQGSNQPQHF. The CDR3 DNA follows: TGTGCCAGCACCTGGCAGGGTAGCAATCAGCCCCAGCATTTT.

This sequence joins TRBV5-1 and TRBJ1-2; D might be TRBD1 (5 bases). The length of the CDR3 is 14 residues. Trimming shortened V by 4 bases and J by 6 bases, and 16 bases separated the two germline ends. From germline, CDR1 is SGHRS and CDR2 YFSETQ. This CDR3 reads CASSTQPTTDGYTF. CDR3 bases: TGCGCCAGCAGCACCCAGCCCACGACAGATGGCTACACCTTC.

This clonotype has a handful of counts. The chain is built from TRBV5-5 and TRBJ1-6; tentative D call: TRBD1 (5 bases). The CDR3 length is 14 residues. Germline V gene sequence: CDR1 SGHKS, CDR2 YYEKEE (reference sequence). Trimming left V 6 bases short and J 5 bases short, with 12 bases between. The CDR3 nucleotides read TGTGCCAGCAAGTCGGACATACATAATTCACCCCTCCACTTT. Its protein is CASKSDIHNSPLHF.

This chain connects TRBV12-3 or TRBV12-4 to TRBJ2-5; possible D gene TRBD2, 5 bases. The CDR3 sequence is 16 residues long. Trimming removed 2 bases at V and 1 base at J, with 14 bases between. The CDR3 DNA reads TGTGCCAGCAGTTTACAGGCGGGCGGTCCCCAAGAGACCCAGTACTTC. This gives the protein CASSLQAGGPQETQYF.

With regard to this clonotype: One end of the junction varies from germline; a read error may be responsible. V and J are TRBV6-6 and TRBJ2-4; D remains ambiguous. The end of the DNA fits TRBJ2-7 better, so the J call may be wrong. The germline V gene encodes CDR1 MNHNY and CDR2 SVGAGI (reference sequence). There are 14 residues in the CDR3. The CDR3 DNA sequence: TGTGTCAGCAGTTACGGCAAGAGTTGGTACGAGCAGTACTTC. This encodes CVSSYGKSWYEQYF.

This chain uses TRBV3-1 with TRBJ2-1; D might be TRBD2 (7 bases). The CDR3 is 13 residues long. V gave up 1 base and J gave up 12 bases, with 13 bases separating them. CDR1 and CDR2 (germline): LGHDT, YNNKEL (reference sequence). CDR3 amino acids: CASSQVGGGPQFF. In DNA form, the CDR3 reads TGTGCCAGCAGCCAAGTTGGGGGGGGGCCGCAGTTCTTC.

This rearrangement joins TRBV20-1 to TRBJ1-5, with 7 bases matching TRBD1. CDR3 length equals 15 residues. V lost 2 bases and J lost 0; bases outside the gene matches: 4. From germline, CDR1 is DFQATT and CDR2 SNEGSKA (reference sequence). The DNA of the CDR3 is TGCAGTGCTAGAAGGACAGGAGATAGCAATCAGCCCCAGCATTTT. It encodes CSARRTGDSNQPQHF.

About this clonotype itself: A junction boundary mismatches the germline segment, possibly from a read error. The chain is built from TRBV4-2 and TRBJ2-7; 9 bases map to TRBD2. Germline CDR1 LGHNA, CDR2 YNFKEQ. There are 14 residues in the CDR3. The CDR3 coding sequence is TGTGCCGGCAGCCTATCACTAGCGGGTAGTGAGCAGTACTTC. It translates to CAGSLSLAGSEQYF.

For this clonotype: The limits of the CDR3 on the DNA are not certain, so only TCRdb's listed CDR3 is given. The chain carries TRBV5-1 and TRBJ2-5; the table's D gene call, TRBD1, was not cross checked with the DNA. Germline V CDR1 and CDR2: SGHRS, YFSETQ. With termini counted, the CDR3 has 13 amino acids. CDR3 sequence: CASSFGGGAFLYF.

This rearrangement joins TRBV11-2 to TRBJ2-7; 7 nucleotides agree with TRBD2. Gene TRBJ2-5 matches the end of the DNA better, so the J call may be wrong. The CDR3 spans 14 residues. Germline-derived CDR1 and CDR2 are SGHAT and FQNNGV. The CDR3 nucleotides read TGTGCCAGCAGCCCCACCCGGGGGGAAGAGACCCAGTACTTC. It translates to CASSPTRGEETQYF.

V is TRBV7-9 and J is TRBJ1-5; 7 bases are shared with TRBD1. This CDR3 is built from 15 residues. J gave up 6 bases and V 5 bases, and 10 bases lay outside the gene matches. From germline, CDR1 is SEHNR and CDR2 FQNEAQ (reference sequence). The CDR3 DNA reads as TGTGCCAGCAGCCCGAAGGGGGCGCAGGTTCAGCCCCAGCATTTT. Encoded protein: CASSPKGAQVQPQHF.

This clonotype has only a few counts. J is TRBJ2-3 and V is TRBV5-1; tentative D call: TRBD2 (6 bases). The CDR3 is 16 residues long. Trimming left V 2 bases short and J 0 bases short, with 13 bases between. CDR1 is SGHRS, CDR2 YFSETQ, per germline. The CDR3 protein is CASSFGSGPSTDTQYF. CDR3 sequence (DNA): TGCGCCAGCAGCTTCGGGAGCGGTCCTAGCACAGATACGCAGTATTTT.

This chain uses TRBV7-9 with TRBJ2-3; TRBD2 matches 8 bases. V dropped 5 bases and J dropped 2; count of bases not matched to a gene: 9. In germline, CDR1 is SEHNR, CDR2 FQNEAQ (reference sequence). The CDR3 consists of 16 residues. The CDR3 loop is CASSPSRGAPTDTQYF. CDR3 DNA: TGTGCCAGCAGCCCATCGCGGGGGGCCCCCACAGATACGCAGTATTTT.

The chain recombines TRBV5-1 with TRBJ2-2, with D perhaps matching TRBD1 or TRBD2 (7 bases each). Between the trimmed V and J ends, which lost 3 bases and 6 bases, there was a span of 15 bases. The CDR3 has 15 amino acids. Germline assignment: CDR1 SGHRS and CDR2 YFSETQ. The CDR3 loop reads CASSYLTGRAGELFF. The CDR3 nucleotides are TGCGCCAGCAGCTATTTGACAGGGAGGGCCGGGGAGCTGTTTTTT.